One sample yielded the 10 T cell receptor beta chains listed below, sequenced in a study of sequential checkpoint blockade in melanoma. Produced via immunoSEQ multiplex PCR; TCRdb's table is partial and in-frame only. The repertoire consists of about 37,000 clones, with roughly 86% occurring once and the leading ten covering around 5.1%. As to treatment: randomized to nivolumab then ipilimumab (arm A) or the reverse (arm B). Sequenced here: CD8+ T cells sorted from blood (inferred from file names), sampled from a patient given nivolumab and ipilimumab in sequence. The receptors here all came from a human donor with melanoma.

This chain connects TRBV6-1 to TRBJ2-7; D gene ambiguous. Trimming left V 5 bases short and J 4 bases short, with 6 bases between. The CDR3 is 11 amino acids. Germline V gives CDR1 MNHNS, CDR2 SASEGT. The CDR3, as DNA: TGTGCCAGCAGTCCCAGTTACGAGCAGTACTTC. Encoded protein: CASSPSYEQYF.

The chain joins TRBV27 to TRBJ1-2, with 8 bases aligning to TRBD1. Germline V gene data show CDR1 as MNHEY and CDR2 as SMNVEV (reference sequence). The CDR3 runs 15 residues. Losses at the gene ends were 5 bases for V and 2 bases for J; bases not matched to a gene: 7. This CDR3 reads CASSDRGGGNYGYTF. Written as DNA, the CDR3 is TGTGCCAGCAGTGACAGGGGTGGGGGGAACTATGGCTACACCTTC.

The J gene is TRBJ2-7, the V gene TRBV27; 9 nucleotides line up with TRBD2. CDR1 and CDR2 (germline): MNHEY, SMNVEV (reference sequence). This CDR3 has 18 residues. The V gene end was trimmed by 4 bases and the J gene end by 2 bases; junction bases not matched to a gene: 15. The CDR3 loop is CASSSDRVAGVDPYEQYF. In nucleotides, the CDR3 is TGTGCCAGCAGTTCCGACAGGGTAGCGGGAGTAGACCCCTACGAGCAGTACTTC.

The chain has TRBV5-1 and TRBJ1-1; D is unresolved. The CDR3 has 13 amino acids. V was trimmed by 0 bases and J by 4 bases, leaving 7 bases between them. CDR1 and CDR2 (germline): SGHRS, YFSETQ. This CDR3 is CASSLEWSTEAFF. CDR3 bases: TGCGCCAGCAGCTTGGAATGGAGCACTGAAGCTTTCTTT.

This clone occurred once. This chain joins TRBV27 and TRBJ2-3, with D possibly being TRBD2 (6 bases). The germline CDR1 and CDR2 sequences are MNHEY and SMNVEV (reference sequence). The CDR3 totals 17 residues. V was cut by 2 bases and J by 2 bases, with 17 bases left in between. The CDR3 reads CASSLLGVAEPTDTQYF. The DNA for the CDR3 is TGTGCCAGCAGTTTACTGGGAGTAGCGGAGCCCACAGATACGCAGTATTTT.

This chain joins TRBV19 and TRBJ1-1; 12 nucleotides match TRBD1. V gave up 3 bases and J gave up 5 bases; unmatched junction bases: 4. The CDR3 is made up of 15 amino acids. CDR1 is LNHDA, CDR2 SQIVND, per germline (reference sequence). The CDR3 DNA reads TGTGCCAGTAGTATGGGGGACAGGGGGCAAACTGAAGCTTTCTTT. As protein: CASSMGDRGQTEAFF.

J is TRBJ2-1 and V is TRBV7-8; TRBD1 matches 9 bases. CDR3 size: 16 residues. Germline V gene lookup returns CDR1 SGHVS and CDR2 FQNEAQ. V lost 5 bases and J lost 4; bases outside the gene matches: 9. This CDR3 reads CASSLRTGGFYNEQFF. CDR3 nucleotides: TGTGCCAGCAGCCTTAGAACAGGGGGCTTTTACAATGAGCAGTTCTTC.

This rearrangement joins TRBV5-4 to TRBJ2-5; TRBD2 agrees at 7 bases. Near its end, the DNA agrees better with TRBJ2-7, so the J call may be wrong. The CDR3 loop spans 13 amino acids. Germline CDR1 and CDR2: SGHNT and YYREEE (reference sequence). This CDR3 is CASSFRGGGEQYF. The CDR3 nucleotides are TGTGCCAGCAGCTTCCGCGGGGGAGGCGAGCAGTACTTC.

There are a few counts of this clone. The rearrangement links TRBV5-6 to TRBJ2-7; D perhaps matches TRBD2 (6 bases). This CDR3 has 13 amino acids. Germline-derived CDR1 and CDR2 are SGHDT and YYEEEE. Trimming left V 5 bases short and J 4 bases short, with 13 bases between. The CDR3 nucleotides read TGTGCCAGCAGGACGGGGGTCAGTTACGAGCAGTACTTC. Its translation: CASRTGVSYEQYF.

The chain recombines TRBV28 with TRBJ1-4; 7 bases are a match to TRBD1. The CDR3 runs to 16 residues. Germline CDR1 MDHEN, CDR2 SYDVKM. V lost 6 bases to trimming and J lost 5 bases; unmatched junction nucleotides: 12. CDR3 in amino acids: CASRLTLTGVNEKLFF. The CDR3 coding sequence is TGTGCCAGCAGACTAACCCTCACAGGGGTGAATGAAAAACTGTTTTTT.